The 19 T cell receptor beta chains below come from one sample, sequenced in a study of PD-1 blockade in classical Hodgkin lymphoma. Repertoires were generated with immunoSEQ multiplex PCR, while TCRdb's copy carries only in-frame clones and drops some. Among 45,000 to 55,000 clones, about 75% were seen once, and the ten largest hold 12%. Time point reported: cycle 4 day 1 (C4D1), after about 6 weeks of nivolumab. Every one of the patients relapsed after autologous stem cell transplantation (brentuximab vedotin exposure was variable). The source was peripheral blood mononuclear cells (PBMCs), collected before the fourth cycle of nivolumab. The receptors originated from a human donor with classical Hodgkin lymphoma.

The chain combines TRBV5-1 with TRBJ2-5, with TRBD2 matching over 9 bases. J gave up 4 bases and V 4 bases, and 2 bases lay outside the gene matches. The germline V gene has CDR1 SGHRS and CDR2 YFSETQ. This CDR3 contains 13 residues. The CDR3: CASSKLAGETQYF. CDR3 DNA sequence: TGCGCCAGCAGCAAACTAGCGGGAGAGACCCAGTACTTC.

This chain joins TRBV7-9 and TRBJ1-5, with D unresolved. Trimming took 6 bases from V and 3 from J, leaving 6 bases between them. The CDR3 consists of 12 residues. Germline V lookup: CDR1 SEHNR, CDR2 FQNEAQ (reference sequence). CDR3 DNA sequence: TGTGCCAGCAGTTCGACCAATCAGCCCCAGCATTTT. Its protein is CASSSTNQPQHF.

CDR3 DNA sequence: TGTGCCAGCAAGGACCGTTTTGAGAGGGAGCAGTACTTC. Amino acid sequence: CASKDRFEREQYF. This chain joins TRBV2 and TRBJ2-7, with no clear D. The CDR3 extends over 13 amino acids. Trimming pared 7 bases from V and 7 bases from J, leaving 17 bases between. The V gene's germline CDR1 is SNHLY and CDR2 FYNNEI.

This chain links TRBV7-9 with TRBJ1-2; a weak D match, TRBD1 (5 bases). Germline V lookup: CDR1 SEHNR, CDR2 FQNEAQ (reference sequence). The CDR3 is 13 amino acids. The V gene lost 5 bases and the J gene lost 8 bases, with 15 bases spanning the gap. CDR3 sequence: CASSPSYGGGYTF. CDR3 bases: TGTGCCAGCAGCCCCAGTTACGGGGGGGGCTACACCTTC.

The chain recombines TRBV6-5 with TRBJ2-1, with 7 positions matching TRBD2. The CDR3 is 15 amino acids. After removal of 4 bases from V and 3 bases from J, the junction contained 6 bases not matched to a gene. The germline V gene encodes CDR1 MNHEY and CDR2 SVGAGI. CDR3 coding DNA: TGTGCCAGCAGTTCTTGGGGGGGAAGCTACAATGAGCAGTTCTTC. Translated: CASSSWGGSYNEQFF.

V usage is TRBV2 and J usage is TRBJ2-7, with 10 bases aligning to TRBD2. Looked up from germline, CDR1 is SNHLY and CDR2 is FYNNEI. The CDR3 covers 14 residues. Unmatched junction bases numbered 6, after V lost 4 bases and J lost 6 bases. Written as DNA, the CDR3 is TGTGCCAGCAGTGCCCTAGCGGGAGTGGGCGAGCAGTACTTC. Protein sequence: CASSALAGVGEQYF.

V and J are TRBV7-2 and TRBJ1-2, with TRBD1 as a possible D gene (6 bases). V shed 4 bases and J shed 6 bases, with 18 bases lying between them. The CDR3 is 15 amino acids. The germline V gene encodes CDR1 SGHTA and CDR2 FQGNSA. CDR3 region: CASSSRDAGVDGYTF. The CDR3 nucleotides read TGTGCCAGCAGCTCCCGGGACGCAGGGGTAGATGGCTACACCTTC.

CDR3 residues: CSVLGGDGATDTQYF. Here the CDR3 DNA reads TGCAGCGTCTTAGGGGGGGATGGAGCAACAGATACGCAGTATTTT. The chain links TRBV29-1 to TRBJ2-3; TRBD2 might be the D (7 bases). V lost 6 bases to trimming and J lost 3 bases, with 19 bases between them. The CDR3 extends over 15 amino acids. Germline V gene lookup returns CDR1 SQVTM and CDR2 ANQGSEA.

CDR3 DNA: TGTGCCAGCAGCTTAGGGCAGACCAGGGTTACGCAGTATTTT. It translates to CASSLGQTRVTQYF. The rearrangement uses TRBV11-2 and TRBJ2-3; D possibly corresponds to TRBD1 (5 bases). CDR1 SGHAT and CDR2 FQNNGV come from the germline V gene. Trimming cost V 1 base and J 8 bases, with 13 bases left between them. The CDR3 sequence is 14 residues long.

In this sample, this clone turned up a few times. The V call is TRBV7-9, the J call TRBJ2-4; D not resolved. This CDR3 has 14 residues. Trimming pared 3 bases from V and 14 bases from J, leaving 20 bases between. The germline V gene encodes CDR1 SEHNR and CDR2 FQNEAQ (reference sequence). CDR3 sequence reads: CASSFGTVTLPEYF. The CDR3 coding sequence is TGTGCCAGCAGCTTCGGTACAGTTACCCTTCCCGAGTACTTC.

V usage is TRBV7-2 and J usage is TRBJ2-5, with D perhaps TRBD2 (6 bases). Per germline, CDR1 SGHTA and CDR2 FQGNSA. V lost 5 bases to trimming and J lost 1 base, with 14 bases between them. The CDR3 covers 15 residues. CDR3 region: CASSLGTLFQETQYF. In DNA form, the CDR3 reads TGTGCCAGCAGCCTCGGGACTCTATTCCAAGAGACCCAGTACTTC.

This chain uses TRBV2 with TRBJ2-7; a possible D gene is TRBD2 (6 bases). Between the trimmed V and J ends, which lost 8 bases and 1 base, there was a span of 9 bases. Germline CDR1 and CDR2: SNHLY and FYNNEI. This CDR3 region has 12 residues. CDR3 nucleotide sequence: TGTGCCAGCCAGGAGGGTTCCTACGAGCAGTACTTC. Protein: CASQEGSYEQYF.

The chain links TRBV25-1 to TRBJ2-3; D is possibly TRBD2 (5 bases). V lost 8 bases, J lost 4 bases, and 16 bases lay in between. CDR3 length: 14 amino acids. Germline CDR1 reads MGHDK; CDR2 reads SYGVNS. CDR3 nucleotides: TGTGCCAGCGCCTCCCCCTACGGGGCAGATACGCAGTATTTT. This translates into CASASPYGADTQYF.

The rearrangement joins TRBV19 to TRBJ2-5; 10 bases match TRBD1. This CDR3 region has 15 residues. Germline CDR1 LNHDA, CDR2 SQIVND (reference sequence). Trimming at V came to 3 bases and at J to 2 bases, leaving 3 bases not matched to a gene. CDR3 DNA sequence: TGTGCCAGTAGTATCCCGGGACAGGGGCAAGAGACCCAGTACTTC. Translating it yields CASSIPGQGQETQYF.

This clone was counted a few times. J is TRBJ2-3 and V is TRBV30; TRBD2 matches 16 bases. V trimming: 1 base; J trimming: 6 bases; junction bases outside the gene matches: 4. CDR1 GTSNPN and CDR2 SVGIG come from the germline V gene (reference sequence). The CDR3 is made up of 16 amino acids. CDR3 region: CAWSARGLAGGDTQYF. The CDR3 bases are TGTGCCTGGAGTGCTAGGGGACTAGCGGGAGGGGATACGCAGTATTTT.

V is TRBV7-6 and J is TRBJ2-1, with 9 bases aligning to TRBD2. Trimming took 1 base from V and 2 from J; bases not matched to a gene: 6. CDR1 and CDR2 from the germline V gene are SGHVS and FNYEAQ. CDR3 size: 17 residues. The CDR3: CASSLGGVAGAYNEQFF. The CDR3 region has the DNA TGTGCCAGCAGCTTAGGCGGGGTAGCGGGAGCCTACAATGAGCAGTTCTTC. Full variable domain (missing parts from reference TRBV7-6 and TRBJ2-1): GAGVSQSPRYKVTKRGQDVALRCDPISGHVSLYWYRQALGQGPEFLTYFNYEAQQDKSGLPNDRFSAERPEGSISTLTIQRTEQRDSAMYRCASSLGGVAGAYNEQFFGPGTRLTVL.

The chain carries TRBV27 and TRBJ2-5; 12 nucleotides align to TRBD2. The CDR3 contains 17 residues. Per the germline V gene, CDR1 is MNHEY and CDR2 is SMNVEV (reference sequence). The V and J ends lost 4 bases and 3 bases, in that order; junction bases with no gene match: 9. The DNA for the CDR3 is TGTGCCAGCAGTTCTAGACTTACTAGCGGGAGGAAAGAGACCCAGTACTTC. This translates into CASSSRLTSGRKETQYF.

The rearrangement uses TRBV5-1 and TRBJ2-5; 7 bases map to TRBD1. Germline V lookup: CDR1 SGHRS, CDR2 YFSETQ. The CDR3 contains 13 residues. The V and J ends lost 6 bases and 3 bases, in that order; junction bases with no gene match: 5. CDR3 DNA: TGCGCCAGCAAAGACAGGGTTGAAGAGACCCAGTACTTC. Its protein product is CASKDRVEETQYF. Full variable domain (remainder filled in from reference TRBV5-1 and TRBJ2-5): KAGVTQTPRYLIKTRGQQVTLSCSPISGHRSVSWYQQTPGQGLQFLFEYFSETQRNKGNFPGRFSGRQFSNSRSEMNVSTLELGDSALYLCASKDRVEETQYFGPGTRLLVL.

This chain connects TRBV5-1 to TRBJ2-5; D gene unclear. The CDR3 is made up of 14 amino acids. The V end lost 4 bases, the J end lost 3 bases, and 13 bases lay between the germline ends. CDR1 SGHRS and CDR2 YFSETQ come from the germline V gene. Here the CDR3 DNA reads TGCGCCAGCAGCCCCGGAGAGGTCAAAGAGACCCAGTACTTC. Its protein is CASSPGEVKETQYF.